This T cell receptor (beta chain) stems from a study of blood T cell repertoires in COVID-19. Study context: Samples taken during acute and convalescent COVID-19 were collected in the United States, Italy and Spain. Nucleic acid was either cDNA or gDNA, and it came from T cells, B-cell-depleted T cells, or PBMCs.

This clone was picked up a small number of times. The CDR3 loop spans 13 amino acids. Germline V lookup: CDR1 ENHRY, CDR2 SYGVKD. V lost 2 bases and J 7 bases, leaving 11 bases between the germline ends. Methods used by the authors: Reference gene primer amplification yielded estimated nucleated cell counts. This table comes from immunoSEQ multiplex PCR, and its TCRdb copy is limited to in-frame clones, with some not included. Clonal size and the V and J genes are those of that table, whereas D and trimming came from the DNA. Found here are around 80,000 clones, about 70% of them singletons; the top ten hold around 21%.

Input material: peripheral blood. The source of this sequence is a woman older than 75 with active or convalescent COVID-19. The rearrangement links TRBV10-3 to TRBJ1-2; D gene unclear. The CDR3 is CAISEGRPGGYTF. Here the CDR3 DNA reads TGTGCCATCAGTGAGGGGCGCCCCGGTGGCTACACCTTC.